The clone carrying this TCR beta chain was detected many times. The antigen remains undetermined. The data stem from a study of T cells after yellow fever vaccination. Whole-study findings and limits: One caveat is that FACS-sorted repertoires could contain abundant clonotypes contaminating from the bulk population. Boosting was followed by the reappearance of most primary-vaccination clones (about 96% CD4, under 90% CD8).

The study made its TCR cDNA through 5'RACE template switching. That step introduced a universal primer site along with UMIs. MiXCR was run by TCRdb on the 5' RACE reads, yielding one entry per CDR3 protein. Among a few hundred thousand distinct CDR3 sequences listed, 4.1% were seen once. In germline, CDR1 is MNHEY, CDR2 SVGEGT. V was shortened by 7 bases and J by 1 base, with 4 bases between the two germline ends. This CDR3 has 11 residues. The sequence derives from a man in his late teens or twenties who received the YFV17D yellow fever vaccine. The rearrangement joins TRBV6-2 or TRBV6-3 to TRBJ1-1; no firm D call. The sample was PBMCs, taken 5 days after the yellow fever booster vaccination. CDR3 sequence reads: CASNRNTEAFF. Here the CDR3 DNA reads TGTGCCAGCAACCGGAACACTGAAGCTTTCTTT.